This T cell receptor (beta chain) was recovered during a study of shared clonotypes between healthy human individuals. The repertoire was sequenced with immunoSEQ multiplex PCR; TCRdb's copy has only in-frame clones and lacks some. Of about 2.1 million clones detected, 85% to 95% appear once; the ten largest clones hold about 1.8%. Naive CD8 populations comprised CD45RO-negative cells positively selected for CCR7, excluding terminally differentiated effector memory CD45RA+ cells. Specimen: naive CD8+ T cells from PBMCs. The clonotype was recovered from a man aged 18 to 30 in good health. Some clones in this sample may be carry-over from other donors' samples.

The CDR3, as DNA: TGCGCCAGCAGCCAGCGGACAGAGGATGGGTCCTACGAGCAGTACTTC. This translates into CASSQRTEDGSYEQYF. This chain joins TRBV4-1 and TRBJ2-7; D perhaps matches TRBD1 (6 bases). Trimming shortened V by 3 bases and J by 1 base, and 16 bases separated the two germline ends. This CDR3 region has 16 residues. Germline CDR1 reads MGHRA; CDR2 reads YSYEKL.